This TCR beta chain was recorded in a study of siplizumab effects on memory and regulatory T cells. The CDR3 runs to 14 residues. The assay looked at about 10^5 TCR templates in each sample. Assay used: immunoSEQ multiplex PCR; TCRdb lists only in-frame clones, some missing. The table includes roughly 100,000 clones, around 97% detected once. Overall study findings and caveats: Proliferating siplizumab-culture Tregs lacked confirmation of suppressive function. In roughly 75-96% of proliferating CD4+ or CD8+ clones, a naive or memory phenotype could not be assigned.

Among a few donor pairs, the unstimulated naive, memory, effector memory and TEMRA subsets underwent sequencing. As to this clone: Antigen: not known.

The chain links TRBV21-1 to TRBJ1-2; TRBD1, the table's D call, lacks a check against the DNA. TRBV21-1 is labeled a pseudogene. The source is a human donor in good health. Sample: naive CD4+ T cells sorted from blood. The CDR3, as DNA: TGTGCCAGCACAAGGACAGGGCCAGTCTATGGCTACACCTTC. Protein: CASTRTGPVYGYTF.